This T cell receptor (beta chain) emerged from a study of cytomegalovirus exposure and HLA in healthy donors. Findings and limits, study-wide: The finding came from a later analysis; first-cohort TCR clusters tended to co-occur in the 95 to 150 validation repertoires.

With regard to this clone: Its antigen remains unidentified.

Germline V CDR1 and CDR2: SGDLS, YYNGEE. The trim removed 2 bases at V and 8 bases at J, leaving 8 bases unmatched. The CDR3 contains 15 residues. Assay: immunoSEQ multiplex PCR; the TCRdb copy retains only in-frame clones and omits some. The profile shows some 130,000 clones, 82% of them singletons. The clonotype comes from a young man in good health and CMV-seropositive. This chain uses TRBV9 with TRBJ2-1; 9 bases agree with TRBD2. Source material: PBMCs. This CDR3 reads CASSVSGRRSDEQFF. In DNA form, the CDR3 reads TGTGCCAGCAGCGTTAGCGGGAGACGAAGCGATGAGCAGTTCTTC. Looking up the rest from reference TRBV9 and TRBJ2-1 gives the full variable domain: DSGVTQTPKHLITATGQRVTLRCSPRSGDLSVYWYQQSLDQGLQFLIQYYNGEERAKGNILERFSAQQFPDLHSELNLSSLELGDSALYFCASSVSGRRSDEQFFGPGTRLTVL.